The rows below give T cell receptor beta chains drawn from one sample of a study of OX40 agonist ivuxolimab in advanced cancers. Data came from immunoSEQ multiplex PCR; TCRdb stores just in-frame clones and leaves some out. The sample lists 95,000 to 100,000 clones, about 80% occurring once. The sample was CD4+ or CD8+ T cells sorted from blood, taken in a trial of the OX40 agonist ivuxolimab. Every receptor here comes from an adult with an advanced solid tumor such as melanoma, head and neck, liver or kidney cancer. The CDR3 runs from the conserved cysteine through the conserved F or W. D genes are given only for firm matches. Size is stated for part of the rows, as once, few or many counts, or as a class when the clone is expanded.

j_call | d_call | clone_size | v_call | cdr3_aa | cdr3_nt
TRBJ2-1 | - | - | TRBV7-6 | CASSAQGYNEQFF | TGTGCCAGCAGCGCACAGGGTTACAATGAGCAGTTCTTC
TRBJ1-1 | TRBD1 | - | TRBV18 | CASSSGQTGEAFF | TGTGCCAGCTCATCGGGACAGACGGGTGAAGCTTTCTTT
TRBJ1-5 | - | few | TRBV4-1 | CASSQELHGKPQHF | TGCGCCAGCAGCCAGGAACTACACGGGAAGCCCCAGCATTTT
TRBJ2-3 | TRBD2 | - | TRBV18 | CASSALGRGATDTQYF | TGTGCCAGCTCAGCCTTAGGGCGGGGGGCAACAGATACGCAGTATTTT
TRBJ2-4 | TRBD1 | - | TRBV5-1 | CASSSSSQGFIQYF | TGCGCCAGCAGCTCTTCGTCACAGGGGTTCATTCAGTACTTC
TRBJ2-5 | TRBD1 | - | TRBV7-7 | CASSLRQGVGTQYF | TGTGCCAGCAGCTTAAGACAGGGAGTGGGGACCCAGTACTTC
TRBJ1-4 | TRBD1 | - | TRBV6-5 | CASHGQGEKLFF | TGTGCCAGCCATGGACAGGGGGAAAAACTGTTTTTT
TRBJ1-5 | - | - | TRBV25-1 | CASSASGGGGSNQPQHF | TGTGCCAGCAGTGCTTCCGGGGGAGGTGGGAGCAATCAGCCCCAGCATTTT
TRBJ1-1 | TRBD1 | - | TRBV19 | CASSLLGQTGHTEAFF | TGTGCCAGTAGTCTTTTGGGACAGACGGGGCACACTGAAGCTTTCTTT
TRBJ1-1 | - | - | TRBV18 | CASSRNRKNTEAFF | TGTGCCAGCTCACGAAACAGGAAGAACACTGAAGCTTTCTTT
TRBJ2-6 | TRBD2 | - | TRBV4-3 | CASSRGLAGVGANVLTF | TGCGCCAGCAGCCGTGGACTAGCGGGAGTTGGGGCCAACGTCCTGACTTTC
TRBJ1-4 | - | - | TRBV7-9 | CASSLGHGNEKLFF | TGTGCCAGCAGCTTGGGACACGGAAATGAAAAACTGTTTTTT
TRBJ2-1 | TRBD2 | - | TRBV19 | CASTPETSGEQFF | TGTGCCAGTACCCCAGAGACTAGCGGTGAGCAGTTCTTC
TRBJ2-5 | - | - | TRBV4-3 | CASSQDLGASETQYF | TGCGCCAGCAGCCAAGATCTTGGGGCGTCGGAGACCCAGTACTTC
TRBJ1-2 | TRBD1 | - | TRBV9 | CASSVGGTGDGYTF | TGTGCCAGCAGCGTAGGGGGGACAGGTGACGGCTACACCTTC
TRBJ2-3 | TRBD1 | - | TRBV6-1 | CASRTGARTDTQYF | TGTGCCAGCAGGACAGGGGCCCGCACAGATACGCAGTATTTT
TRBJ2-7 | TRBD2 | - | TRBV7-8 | CASSLAGTSGSNRREQYF | TGTGCCAGCAGCTTAGCGGGGACTAGCGGGAGTAACCGCCGCGAGCAGTACTTC
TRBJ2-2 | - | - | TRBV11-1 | CASSYSGQNTGELFF | TGTGCCAGCAGCTACTCCGGGCAAAACACCGGGGAGCTGTTTTTT
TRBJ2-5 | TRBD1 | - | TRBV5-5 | CASSLSQGQGKETQYF | TGTGCCAGCAGCTTATCCCAGGGACAGGGGAAAGAGACCCAGTACTTC
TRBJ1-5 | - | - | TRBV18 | CASSPLKRGVSNQPQHF | TGTGCCAGCTCACCCCTGAAGCGGGGGGTTAGCAATCAGCCCCAGCATTTT
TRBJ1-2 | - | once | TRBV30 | CAWSVLIGFRGYTF | TGTGCCTGGAGTGTACTTATCGGGTTTCGTGGCTACACCTTC
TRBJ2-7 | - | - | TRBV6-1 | CASSAALAHEQYF | TGTGCCAGCAGTGCCGCCTTAGCGCACGAGCAGTACTTC
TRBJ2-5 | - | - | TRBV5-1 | CASLPIIGGRETQYF | TGCGCCAGCCTACCCATAATTGGAGGGAGAGAGACCCAGTACTTC
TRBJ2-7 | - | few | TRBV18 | CASCKDKFYEQYF | TGTGCCAGCTGCAAGGACAAATTCTACGAGCAGTACTTC
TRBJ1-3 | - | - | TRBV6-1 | CASSESGAGVGNTIYF | TGTGCCAGCAGTGAATCCGGGGCGGGCGTCGGAAACACCATATATTTT
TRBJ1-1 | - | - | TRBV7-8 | CASSSTTEVWALGTEAFF | TGTGCCAGCAGCTCAACGACCGAAGTTTGGGCGTTGGGCACTGAAGCTTTCTTT
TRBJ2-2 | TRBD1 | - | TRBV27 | CASSASHRGVDSGELFF | TGTGCCAGCAGCGCTAGCCACAGGGGCGTCGATTCCGGGGAGCTGTTTTTT
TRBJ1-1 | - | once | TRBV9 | CASSVGMGADTEAFF | TGTGCCAGCAGCGTAGGGATGGGGGCAGACACTGAAGCTTTCTTT
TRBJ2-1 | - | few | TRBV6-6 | CASRVGSNNEQFF | TGTGCCAGCAGAGTGGGGTCAAACAATGAGCAGTTCTTC
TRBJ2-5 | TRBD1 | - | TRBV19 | CASSRRQGPTETQYF | TGTGCCAGTAGTAGACGACAGGGACCCACAGAGACCCAGTACTTC
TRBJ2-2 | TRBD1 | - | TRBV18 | CASSPRTGDTGELFF | TGTGCCAGCTCACCACGGACAGGGGACACCGGGGAGCTGTTTTTT
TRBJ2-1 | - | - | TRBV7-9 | CASVPSGSDNEQFF | TGTGCCAGCGTCCCTAGTGGTAGTGACAATGAGCAGTTCTTC
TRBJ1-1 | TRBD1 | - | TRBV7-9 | CASSLQGARTEAFF | TGTGCCAGCAGCTTGCAGGGGGCAAGGACTGAAGCTTTCTTT
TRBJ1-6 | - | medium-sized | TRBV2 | CASTFQSYNSPLHF | TGTGCCAGCACCTTCCAGTCGTATAATTCACCCCTCCACTTT
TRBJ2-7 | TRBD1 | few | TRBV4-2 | CASSPLRGRTGEQYF | TGTGCCAGCAGCCCCCTCAGGGGGAGAACGGGCGAGCAGTACTTC
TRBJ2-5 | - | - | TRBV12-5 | CASGLNRDGKALRQETQYF | TGTGCTAGTGGTCTCAATAGGGACGGGAAAGCCCTCCGCCAAGAGACCCAGTACTTC